A single sample gave rise to the 20 T cell receptor beta chains below, sequenced in a study of breast tumors, draining lymph nodes, adjacent tissues. Breast cancer patients provided tissue from their axillary draining lymph nodes. TCRdb passed the multiplex PCR reads through MiXCR, listing each CDR3 protein once. The table records about 200,000 distinct CDR3 sequences, around a third of them present only once. The sample comprised axillary lymph node tissue. The receptors were sampled from a female donor with breast cancer. Some clones in this sample may be carry-over from other donors' samples.

The chain recombines TRBV3-2 with TRBJ2-1; the table names TRBD1, a call not compared with the DNA. TRBV3-2 is a documented pseudogene. This CDR3 contains 16 residues. CDR3 coding DNA: TGTGCCAGCAGCCACAACAGGGGCCCCCCCTACAATGAGCAGTTCTTC. Amino acids: CASSHNRGPPYNEQFF.

This clonotype came up a few times. The chain couples TRBV6-1 to TRBJ1-2; tentative D call: TRBD1 (6 bases). V lost 5 bases, J lost 4 bases, and 11 bases lay in between. Germline CDR1 is MNHNS and CDR2 is SASEGT. This CDR3 is built from 13 residues. This CDR3 reads CASSHGGFYGYTF. DNA of the CDR3: TGTGCCAGCAGTCACGGGGGCTTCTATGGCTACACCTTC.

This clonotype was seen at least ten times. The rearrangement links TRBV9 to TRBJ1-4; a possible D gene is TRBD1 (5 bases). Germline CDR1 reads SGDLS; CDR2 reads YYNGEE. V gave up 3 bases and J gave up 3 bases, with 12 bases separating them. The CDR3 spans 15 residues. CDR3 DNA sequence: TGTGCCAGCAGCGCTCCGGGGGGGGCTAATGAAAAACTGTTTTTT. Translation gives CASSAPGGANEKLFF.

This clonotype was seen repeatedly, ten times or more. The chain uses TRBV2 and TRBJ2-7; the D call may be TRBD1 or TRBD2 (6 bases each). The V gene lost 6 bases and the J gene lost 5 bases, with 11 bases spanning the gap. CDR3 length: 12 residues. CDR1 and CDR2 from the germline V gene are SNHLY and FYNNEI. The DNA for the CDR3 is TGTGCCAGCAGGGGGGGCGGGAACGAGCAGTACTTC. Its protein product is CASRGGGNEQYF.

This rearrangement joins TRBV6-2 or TRBV6-3 to TRBJ2-1, with 12 bases lining up with TRBD2. V lost 6 bases to trimming and J lost 10 bases; unmatched junction nucleotides: 4. CDR1 and CDR2 (germline): MNHEY, SVGEGT. The CDR3 covers 13 residues. This CDR3 reads CASRGLAGLEQFF. CDR3 nucleotide sequence: TGTGCCAGCAGGGGACTAGCGGGCCTCGAGCAGTTCTTC.

Many counts were recorded for this clonotype. As DNA, the CDR3 is TGCAGTGCGAGGGAGCGGGGGAGGAACACCGGGGAGCTGTTTTTT. It encodes CSARERGRNTGELFF. The chain couples TRBV20-1 to TRBJ2-2; the match to TRBD2 covers 8 bases. CDR3 size: 15 residues. Germline loops: CDR1 DFQATT, CDR2 SNEGSKA (reference sequence). The trim removed 6 bases at V and 1 base at J, leaving 7 bases unmatched.

The table lists this clonotype with a few counts. This may come from a read error, since a much larger clone is one base off. The DNA of the CDR3 is TGCAGTGCTTTACTAGCGGGAGTCTCCTCCGAGCAGTACTTC. This sequence encodes CSALLAGVSSEQYF. The rearrangement uses TRBV20-1 and TRBJ2-7, with TRBD2 matching 11 bases. The CDR3 consists of 14 residues. Germline values: CDR1 DFQATT, CDR2 SNEGSKA (reference sequence).

The table lists this clonotype with a count of one. This chain joins TRBV27 and TRBJ1-1; 9 bases map to TRBD1. Germline lookup yields CDR1 MNHEY and CDR2 SMNVEV (reference sequence). CDR3 length equals 16 residues. The V gene end was trimmed by 6 bases and the J gene end by 0 bases; junction bases not matched to a gene: 8. The CDR3 sequence: CASRQLGTGMNTEAFF. CDR3 nucleotide sequence: TGTGCCAGCAGACAACTCGGGACAGGGATGAACACTGAAGCTTTCTTT.

Turning to this clonotype: Since a much larger clone is just one base distant, this may be a read error. The rearrangement uses TRBV5-6 and TRBJ2-7; D gene unclear. Germline V CDR1 and CDR2: SGHDT, YYEEEE. Trimming removed 1 base at V and 3 bases at J, with 11 bases between. CDR3 length: 14 amino acids. This CDR3 reads CASSLLQAVYEQYF. The CDR3 DNA reads TGTGCCAGCAGCTTGCTTCAGGCCGTCTACGAGCAGTACTTC.

This clonotype was seen many times. The J gene is TRBJ2-7, the V gene TRBV11-2, with TRBD1 matching 10 bases. Germline trimming cut 7 bases from V and 2 bases from J; bases unmatched to any gene: 5. From germline, CDR1 is SGHAT and CDR2 FQNNGV. This CDR3 has 14 residues. CDR3 sequence reads: CASNPTGGPYEQYF. The CDR3 nucleotides read TGTGCCAGCAACCCGACAGGGGGCCCCTACGAGCAGTACTTC.

About this clonotype itself: This clone may be a read error of a much larger clone one base away. The chain links TRBV3-1 to TRBJ1-2; possible D gene TRBD1, 5 bases. CDR3 length: 13 residues. CDR1 is LGHDT, CDR2 YNNKEL, per germline (reference sequence). The CDR3 DNA follows: TGTTCCAGCAGCCAAGACTGGGGGAGCGGCTACACCTTC. Its translation is CSSSQDWGSGYTF.

About this clonotype: This could be a read error, since a much larger clone is one nucleotide away. The chain is built from TRBV6-6 and TRBJ1-5, with 10 bases that match TRBD1. The CDR3 is made up of 15 amino acids. Germline CDR1 MNHNY, CDR2 SVGAGI (reference sequence). V lost 0 bases, J lost 9 bases, and 5 bases stayed unmatched. CDR3 in amino acids: CASSYSTGGGRPQHF. The CDR3 nucleotides read TGTGCCAGCAGTTACTCGACAGGGGGCGGTCGGCCCCAGCATTTT.

This clonotype was recorded many times. The chain couples TRBV2 to TRBJ2-2, with no clear D. The CDR3 extends over 14 amino acids. Trimming removed 6 bases at V and 2 bases at J, with 10 bases between. Germline values: CDR1 SNHLY, CDR2 FYNNEI. The CDR3 region is CASRSDLNTGELFF. The DNA for the CDR3 is TGTGCCAGCAGATCCGATCTAAACACCGGGGAGCTGTTTTTT.

This clonotype was recorded at least ten times. The genes are TRBV27 and TRBJ2-7; tentatively, D is TRBD1 or TRBD2 (6 bases each). The V end lost 7 bases, the J end lost 4 bases, and 17 bases lay between the germline ends. This CDR3 is built from 14 residues. Germline CDR1 reads MNHEY; CDR2 reads SMNVEV (reference sequence). The CDR3 region has the DNA TGTGCCAGCAAGGGCGGGACAAGGGTGTACGAGCAGTACTTC. Translation gives CASKGGTRVYEQYF.

This clonotype was seen many times. The chain links TRBV19 to TRBJ1-5; D is unclear. This CDR3 has 15 amino acids. Germline V CDR1 and CDR2: LNHDA, SQIVND (reference sequence). Trimming shortened V by 1 base and J by 2 bases, and 9 bases separated the two germline ends. This CDR3 reads CASSIGLYGNQPQHF. The CDR3 bases are TGTGCCAGTAGTATAGGGTTATATGGCAATCAGCCCCAGCATTTT.

This clonotype was seen repeatedly, ten times or more. The chain employs TRBV5-5 and TRBJ1-2, with TRBD1 as a possible D gene (5 bases). Germline-derived CDR1 and CDR2 are SGHKS and YYEKEE (reference sequence). Trimming stripped 0 bases from V and 3 bases from J, with 12 bases between. CDR3 length: 15 amino acids. CDR3 region: CASSLGGARHYGYTF. CDR3 in DNA: TGTGCCAGCAGCTTGGGTGGGGCCCGTCACTATGGCTACACCTTC.

In its sample, this clonotype was seen many times. The gene calls are TRBV20-1 and TRBJ1-2; D is perhaps TRBD1 (5 bases). V was cut by 1 base and J by 4 bases, with 16 bases left in between. This CDR3 spans 15 amino acids. Germline V gene sequence: CDR1 DFQATT, CDR2 SNEGSKA (reference sequence). CDR3 DNA: TGCAGTGCTAGAGGACAATCAGGGATTCTCTATGGCTACACCTTC. This gives the protein CSARGQSGILYGYTF.

This chain links TRBV7-9 with TRBJ1-6, with D perhaps matching TRBD1 (6 bases). Trimming cost V 6 bases and J 10 bases, with 19 bases left between them. CDR3 size: 15 residues. Looked up from germline, CDR1 is SEHNR and CDR2 is FQNEAQ (reference sequence). The CDR3 nucleotides read TGTGCCAGCAGTGCAACGGGACACTCGGAATCACCCCTCCACTTT. Its protein is CASSATGHSESPLHF. The variable domain in full, with the rest retrieved from reference TRBV7-9 and TRBJ1-6, is DTGVSQNPRHKITKRGQNVTFRCDPISEHNRLYWYRQTLGQGPEFLTYFQNEAQLEKSRLLSDRFSAERPKGSFSTLEIQRTEQGDSAMYLCASSATGHSESPLHFGNGTRLTVT.

The V call is TRBV29-1, the J call TRBJ2-3; 9 positions agree with TRBD2. This CDR3 region has 15 residues. Germline V gives CDR1 SQVTM, CDR2 ANQGSEA. Unmatched junction bases numbered 9, after V lost 6 bases and J lost 2 bases. CDR3: CSVLSGSCTTDTQYF. The CDR3 region has the DNA TGCAGCGTACTTAGCGGGAGTTGCACCACAGATACGCAGTATTTT.

This clonotype occurred a few times. The chain has TRBV7-9 and TRBJ1-1; D gene unclear. The CDR3 covers 15 residues. Trimming took off 3 bases at V and 2 bases at J, with 13 bases between the two ends. The germline gives CDR1 SEHNR, CDR2 FQNEAQ (reference sequence). CDR3 residues: CASSFVRIENTEAFF. The DNA for the CDR3 is TGTGCCAGCAGCTTCGTAAGGATAGAAAACACTGAAGCTTTCTTT.